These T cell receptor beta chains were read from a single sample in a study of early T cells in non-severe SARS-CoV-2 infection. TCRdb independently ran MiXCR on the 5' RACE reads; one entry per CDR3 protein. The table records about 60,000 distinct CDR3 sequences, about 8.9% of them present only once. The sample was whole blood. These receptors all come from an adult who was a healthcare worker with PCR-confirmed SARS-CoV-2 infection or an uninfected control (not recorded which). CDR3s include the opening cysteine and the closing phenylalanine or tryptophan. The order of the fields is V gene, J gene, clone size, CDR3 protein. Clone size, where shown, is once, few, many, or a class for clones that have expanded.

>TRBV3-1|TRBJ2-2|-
CASSQERLTGELFF
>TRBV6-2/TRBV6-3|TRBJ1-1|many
CASSYSRSTGAGTEAFF
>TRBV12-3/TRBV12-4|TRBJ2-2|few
CASSFPTSGTGELFF
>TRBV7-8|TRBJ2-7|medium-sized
CASSPTIGTGTYEQYF
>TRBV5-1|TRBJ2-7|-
CASSLASGHMYEQYF
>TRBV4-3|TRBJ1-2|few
CASSHAPIGNYGYTF
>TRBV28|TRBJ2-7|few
CASRTNLLGGLAYEQYF
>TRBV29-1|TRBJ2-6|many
CSVHVAYSGANVLTF
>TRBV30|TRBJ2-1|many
CAWSGTSGRIPYNEQFF
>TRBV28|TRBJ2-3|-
CASSPQSDTQYF
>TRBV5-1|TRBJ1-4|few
CASRLAPGGVNEKLFF
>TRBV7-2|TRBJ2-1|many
CASSLDTNEQFF
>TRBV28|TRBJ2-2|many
CASSHRLVGAGELFF
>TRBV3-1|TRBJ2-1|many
CASSRTSGRPGEQFF
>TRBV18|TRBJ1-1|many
CASSLDKFTEAFF
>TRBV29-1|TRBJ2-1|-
CSPKTVKGEQFF
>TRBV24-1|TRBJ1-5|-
CATSVGTGRNQPQHF
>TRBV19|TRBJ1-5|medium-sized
CASSIGDRGHQPQHF
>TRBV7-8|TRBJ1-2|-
CASSLDSGYGYTF
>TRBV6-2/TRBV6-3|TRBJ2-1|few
CASSYRQNYNEQFF
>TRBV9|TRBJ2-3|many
CASSSGDFTDTQYF
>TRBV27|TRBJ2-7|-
CASSLQSLRGEQYF
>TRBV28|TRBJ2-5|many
CASSGQGAETQYF
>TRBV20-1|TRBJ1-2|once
CSAWTGNYGYTF
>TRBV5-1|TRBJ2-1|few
CASSLSSGSYEQFF
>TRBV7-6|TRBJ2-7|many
CASSSPGEQYF
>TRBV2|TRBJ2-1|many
CASGAENSYNEQFF
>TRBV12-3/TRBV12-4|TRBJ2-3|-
CASSRSSGGPRTDTQYF
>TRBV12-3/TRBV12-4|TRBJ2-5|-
CASSLLTTRSQYF
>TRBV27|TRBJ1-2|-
CASSPDRGFGYTF
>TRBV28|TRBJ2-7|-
CTSSLYPDTYEQYF
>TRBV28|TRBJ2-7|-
CASNQPGLAGAALYF
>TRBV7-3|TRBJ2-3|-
CASSLQGASADTQYF
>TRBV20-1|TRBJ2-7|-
CSARVSGRAYEQYF
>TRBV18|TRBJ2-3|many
CASSPKLAGSTDTQYF
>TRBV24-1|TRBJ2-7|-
CATSESTADYEQYF
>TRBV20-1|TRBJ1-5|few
CSASQGTGGDQPQHF
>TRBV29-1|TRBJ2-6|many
CSVAQGDSGANVLTF
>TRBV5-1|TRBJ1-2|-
CASSLGTLGQGNYGYTF
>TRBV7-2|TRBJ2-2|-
CASSKTPAGANTGELFF
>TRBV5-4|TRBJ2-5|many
CASSPGGPSNKETQYF
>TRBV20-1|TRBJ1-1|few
CSARDMLRGTNTEAFF
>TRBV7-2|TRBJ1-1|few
CASNRQENTEAFF
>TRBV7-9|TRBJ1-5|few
CASSLGQGGRGNQPQHF
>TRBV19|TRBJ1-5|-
CASTNMDYSNQPQHF
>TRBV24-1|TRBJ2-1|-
CATSGDSHEQFF
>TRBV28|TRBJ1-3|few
CASNGAHSGNTIYF
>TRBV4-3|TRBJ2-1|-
CASSQDRGYRNEQFF
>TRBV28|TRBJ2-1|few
CASSFLVGSMYNEQFF
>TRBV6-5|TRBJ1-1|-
CASSYRRTGNTEAFF
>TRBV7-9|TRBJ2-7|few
CASSKQGRSYEQYF
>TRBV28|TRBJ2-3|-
CASSHRDSSTDTQYF
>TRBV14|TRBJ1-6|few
CASSSQGAGNSPLHF
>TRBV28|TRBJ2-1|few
CASSLQFRQFF
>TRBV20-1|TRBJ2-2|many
CSASAPGQWNTGELFF